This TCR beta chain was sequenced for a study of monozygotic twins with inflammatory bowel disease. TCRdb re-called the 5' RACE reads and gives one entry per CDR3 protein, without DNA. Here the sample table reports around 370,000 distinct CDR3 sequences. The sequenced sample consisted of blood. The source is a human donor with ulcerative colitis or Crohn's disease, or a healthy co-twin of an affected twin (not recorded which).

CDR3 residues: CASSPDRAQSYEQYF. This chain uses TRBV18 with TRBJ2-7; TCRdb lists TRBD1, though no DNA is available to test this call. The germline V gene encodes CDR1 KGHSH and CDR2 LQKENI. The length of the CDR3 is 15 residues. Together with reference TRBV18 and TRBJ2-7, the CDR3 gives the full variable domain: NAGVMQNPRHLVRRRGQEARLRCSPMKGHSHVYWYRQLPEEGLKFMVYLQKENIIDESGMPKERFSAEFPKEGPSILRIQQVVRGDSAAYFCASSPDRAQSYEQYFGPGTRLTVT.